Listed below are T cell receptor beta chains from one sample, sequenced in a study of Graves' ophthalmopathy and Graves' hyperthyroidism. TCRdb reanalysed the multiplex PCR reads using MiXCR and keeps one entry per CDR3 protein. The sample holds around 1,000,000 distinct CDR3 sequences, about two fifths seen once. The material sequenced was peripheral blood or thyroid tissue (not recorded which). All receptors come from an adult man with Graves' hyperthyroidism. Each CDR3 is given with its conserved first and last residue. The order of the fields is CDR3 protein, CDR3 DNA, V gene, J gene, clone size, D gene. D genes are given only for firm matches. Where a row states a size, it is once, few, many or the class of an expanded clone; other rows omit it.

CDR3aa: CASTDGTGHQPQHF
CDR3nt: TGTGCCAGCACCGATGGGACAGGGCATCAGCCCCAGCATTTT
v_gene: TRBV7-9
j_gene: TRBJ1-5
abundance: .
d_gene: TRBD1

CDR3aa: CASSLMVGAQETQYF
CDR3nt: TGTGCCAGCAGCTTAATGGTTGGGGCCCAAGAGACCCAGTACTTC
v_gene: TRBV7-9
j_gene: TRBJ2-5
abundance: .
d_gene: .

CDR3aa: CASSHARQGITYEQYF
CDR3nt: TGTGCCAGCAGCCACGCCAGACAGGGAATAACATACGAGCAGTACTTC
v_gene: TRBV7-2
j_gene: TRBJ2-7
abundance: once
d_gene: TRBD1

CDR3aa: CASRGGLSYQETQYF
CDR3nt: TGTGCCAGCCGAGGGGGGCTCTCGTACCAAGAGACCCAGTACTTC
v_gene: TRBV19
j_gene: TRBJ2-5
abundance: few
d_gene: .

CDR3aa: CASSRDTFNYGYTF
CDR3nt: TGTGCCAGCAGTCGGGACACATTTAACTATGGCTACACCTTC
v_gene: TRBV12-3/TRBV12-4
j_gene: TRBJ1-2
abundance: .
d_gene: .

CDR3aa: CAIRGDGYTF
CDR3nt: TGTGCCATCAGGGGGGATGGCTACACCTTC
v_gene: TRBV10-3
j_gene: TRBJ1-2
abundance: .
d_gene: .

CDR3aa: CATRDRVDQPQHF
CDR3nt: TGTGCCACCCGGGACAGGGTCGATCAGCCCCAGCATTTT
v_gene: TRBV10-3
j_gene: TRBJ1-5
abundance: many
d_gene: TRBD1

CDR3aa: CASSQGPLAGAEAFF
CDR3nt: TGCGCCAGCAGCCAGGGCCCCCTTGCAGGGGCTGAAGCTTTCTTT
v_gene: TRBV4-3
j_gene: TRBJ1-1
abundance: .
d_gene: .

CDR3aa: CSADLGLRYF
CDR3nt: TGCAGTGCTGACCTAGGGTTACGGTACTTC
v_gene: TRBV20-1
j_gene: TRBJ2-5
abundance: few
d_gene: .

CDR3aa: CASSIDLNNSPLHF
CDR3nt: TGTGCCAGCAGCATCGACCTGAATAATTCACCCCTCCACTTT
v_gene: TRBV7-6
j_gene: TRBJ1-6
abundance: many
d_gene: .

CDR3aa: CASSAGMGEQYF
CDR3nt: TGCGCCAGCAGTGCGGGTATGGGGGAGCAGTACTTC
v_gene: TRBV10-2
j_gene: TRBJ2-7
abundance: many
d_gene: .

CDR3aa: CASSPLGQGAGETQYF
CDR3nt: TGTGCCAGCTCACCTCTTGGACAGGGGGCAGGAGAGACCCAGTACTTC
v_gene: TRBV24-1
j_gene: TRBJ2-5
abundance: .
d_gene: TRBD1

CDR3aa: CAISGGDTVVHEQYF
CDR3nt: TGTGCCATCAGCGGCGGGGATACTGTTGTGCACGAGCAGTACTTC
v_gene: TRBV10-3
j_gene: TRBJ2-7
abundance: many
d_gene: .

CDR3aa: CASSQDLSVPGELFF
CDR3nt: TGTGCCAGCAGCCAAGATCTCTCCGTTCCCGGGGAGCTGTTTTTT
v_gene: TRBV11-1
j_gene: TRBJ2-2
abundance: .
d_gene: .

CDR3aa: CAWSAGQYGYTF
CDR3nt: TGTGCCTGGAGTGCAGGACAGTATGGCTACACCTTC
v_gene: TRBV30
j_gene: TRBJ1-2
abundance: .
d_gene: .

CDR3aa: CASSSTGGRNTEAFF
CDR3nt: TGTGCCAGCAGCTCAACAGGGGGGAGGAACACTGAAGCTTTCTTT
v_gene: TRBV25-1
j_gene: TRBJ1-1
abundance: many
d_gene: TRBD1

CDR3aa: CAWSIGQGNQPQHF
CDR3nt: TGTGCCTGGAGTATCGGACAAGGCAATCAGCCCCAGCATTTT
v_gene: TRBV30
j_gene: TRBJ1-5
abundance: few
d_gene: .

CDR3aa: CASSSSQGDYGYTF
CDR3nt: TGTGCCAGCAGCTCCTCGCAGGGTGACTATGGCTACACCTTC
v_gene: TRBV7-9
j_gene: TRBJ1-2
abundance: .
d_gene: .

CDR3aa: CASSLNGQANTGELFF
CDR3nt: TGCGCCAGCAGCTTGAATGGACAGGCGAACACCGGGGAGCTGTTTTTT
v_gene: TRBV5-1
j_gene: TRBJ2-2
abundance: .
d_gene: TRBD1

CDR3aa: CAISESGSNSNQPQHF
CDR3nt: TGTGCCATCAGTGAGTCTGGGAGCAATAGCAATCAGCCCCAGCATTTT
v_gene: TRBV10-3
j_gene: TRBJ1-5
abundance: many
d_gene: .

CDR3aa: CSARGTSTYEQYF
CDR3nt: TGCAGTGCTCGCGGGACGTCCACCTACGAGCAGTACTTC
v_gene: TRBV20-1
j_gene: TRBJ2-7
abundance: .
d_gene: .

CDR3aa: CASSFDRDRPRGYTF
CDR3nt: TGTGCCAGCAGTTTTGACAGGGATCGTCCAAGGGGCTACACCTTC
v_gene: TRBV12-3/TRBV12-4
j_gene: TRBJ1-2
abundance: few
d_gene: TRBD1

CDR3aa: CASSISQGIPYGYTF
CDR3nt: TGTGCCAGCAGCATTAGCCAGGGGATACCCTATGGCTACACCTTC
v_gene: TRBV7-2
j_gene: TRBJ1-2
abundance: many
d_gene: .

CDR3aa: CAISEFWDRGATNSNQPQHF
CDR3nt: TGTGCCATCAGTGAGTTTTGGGACAGGGGCGCAACTAATAGCAATCAGCCCCAGCATTTT
v_gene: TRBV10-3
j_gene: TRBJ1-5
abundance: many
d_gene: TRBD1

CDR3aa: CASSSSNTGELFF
CDR3nt: TGTGCCAGCAGCTCCTCGAACACCGGGGAGCTGTTTTTT
v_gene: TRBV7-2
j_gene: TRBJ2-2
abundance: many
d_gene: .

CDR3aa: CASSAPIGRAGETQYF
CDR3nt: TGTGCCAGTAGTGCCCCTATCGGGAGAGCAGGAGAGACCCAGTACTTC
v_gene: TRBV19
j_gene: TRBJ2-5
abundance: many
d_gene: .

CDR3aa: CASNGRGLDQPQHF
CDR3nt: TGTGCCAGTAATGGCAGGGGGCTGGATCAGCCCCAGCATTTT
v_gene: TRBV19
j_gene: TRBJ1-5
abundance: few
d_gene: TRBD1

CDR3aa: CASSLEAHTGELFF
CDR3nt: TGCGCCAGCAGCTTGGAGGCCCACACCGGGGAGCTGTTTTTT
v_gene: TRBV5-1
j_gene: TRBJ2-2
abundance: .
d_gene: .

CDR3aa: CASSEWTGGNSPLHF
CDR3nt: TGTGCCAGCAGTGAATGGACAGGGGGTAATTCACCCCTCCACTTT
v_gene: TRBV12-3/TRBV12-4
j_gene: TRBJ1-6
abundance: few
d_gene: TRBD1

CDR3aa: CASSGLGSDNSPLHF
CDR3nt: TGTGCCAGCAGTGGTTTGGGATCTGATAATTCACCCCTCCACTTT
v_gene: TRBV2
j_gene: TRBJ1-6
abundance: few
d_gene: .

CDR3aa: CASSQDQVYSQPQHF
CDR3nt: TGTGCCAGCAGCCAAGATCAAGTCTACAGTCAGCCCCAGCATTTT
v_gene: TRBV4-2
j_gene: TRBJ1-5
abundance: many
d_gene: .

CDR3aa: CASSAYDREGEQYF
CDR3nt: TGTGCCAGCAGCGCCTACGACAGGGAGGGGGAGCAGTACTTC
v_gene: TRBV2
j_gene: TRBJ2-7
abundance: many
d_gene: .

CDR3aa: CASSSTSGTDTQYF
CDR3nt: TGTGCCAGCAGTTCCACTAGCGGCACAGATACGCAGTATTTT
v_gene: TRBV25-1
j_gene: TRBJ2-3
abundance: .
d_gene: TRBD2

CDR3aa: CSVEGRNYEQYF
CDR3nt: TGCAGCGTTGAGGGACGGAACTACGAGCAGTACTTC
v_gene: TRBV29-1
j_gene: TRBJ2-7
abundance: many
d_gene: .

CDR3aa: CASRPPGANEKLFF
CDR3nt: TGTGCCAGCAGACCACCGGGGGCTAATGAAAAACTGTTTTTT
v_gene: TRBV11-1
j_gene: TRBJ1-4
abundance: once
d_gene: .

CDR3aa: CASSSGQGQRNTIYF
CDR3nt: TGCGCCAGCAGCTCGGGACAAGGACAGAGAAACACCATATATTTT
v_gene: TRBV5-1
j_gene: TRBJ1-3
abundance: .
d_gene: .

CDR3aa: CSAATNYGYTF
CDR3nt: TGCAGTGCGGCTACTAACTATGGCTACACCTTC
v_gene: TRBV20-1
j_gene: TRBJ1-2
abundance: .
d_gene: .

CDR3aa: CSVAMGGYGYTF
CDR3nt: TGCAGCGTTGCGATGGGGGGCTATGGCTACACCTTC
v_gene: TRBV29-1
j_gene: TRBJ1-2
abundance: .
d_gene: .

CDR3aa: CASSQDLPGTGNTIYF
CDR3nt: TGTGCCAGCAGCCAAGATCTTCCAGGGACTGGAAACACCATATATTTT
v_gene: TRBV7-9
j_gene: TRBJ1-3
abundance: .
d_gene: .

CDR3aa: CASKKTGTGDYEQYF
CDR3nt: TGTGCCAGCAAAAAAACCGGGACAGGGGACTACGAGCAGTACTTC
v_gene: TRBV7-2
j_gene: TRBJ2-7
abundance: .
d_gene: TRBD1

CDR3aa: CASSTSDKTEAFF
CDR3nt: TGTGCCAGCAGCACATCGGACAAAACTGAAGCTTTCTTT
v_gene: TRBV11-1
j_gene: TRBJ1-1
abundance: .
d_gene: .